Shown below are 17 T cell receptor beta chains from a single sample sequenced in a study of shared clonotypes between healthy human individuals. Sequencing used immunoSEQ multiplex PCR; TCRdb keeps in-frame clones, though not all of them. The sample has about a million clones; more than 60% are singletons. Sequencing was carried out using memory CD4+ T cells sorted from blood. Subset specified: CD45RA-negative fraction. The receptors stem from a man aged 18-30 years in good health.

This rearrangement joins TRBV6-1 to TRBJ1-2; no clear D. The length of the CDR3 is 17 residues. Germline V gene sequence: CDR1 MNHNS, CDR2 SASEGT. Between the trimmed V and J ends, which lost 0 bases and 5 bases, there was a span of 19 bases. The CDR3 protein is CASSEATGPHPVYGYTF. The CDR3 nucleotides are TGTGCCAGCAGTGAAGCAACCGGGCCTCATCCAGTATATGGCTACACCTTC.

Details on this clone: At one boundary the junction diverges from the germline segment, which might be a read error. The chain uses TRBV5-6 and TRBJ1-1; 7 bases align to TRBD1. Germline V gene lookup returns CDR1 SGHDT and CDR2 YYEEEE. The CDR3 consists of 11 residues. The CDR3 region has the DNA TGTGCCAGCAGCCTGACGGGACAGCCGAACTTT. It yields the protein CASSLTGQPNF.

The chain recombines TRBV11-2 with TRBJ1-1; the D is unclear. The CDR3 has 13 residues. CDR1 is SGHAT and CDR2 is FQNNGV in the germline V gene. Trimming left V 0 bases short and J 2 bases short, with 4 bases between. CDR3 loop: CASSLDFNTEAFF. The CDR3 DNA reads as TGTGCCAGCAGCTTAGATTTTAACACTGAAGCTTTCTTT.

The CDR3 nucleotides are TGTGCCATCAGTGAGCCCCTTGACAGCTCTGGAAACACCATATATTTT. It is translated as CAISEPLDSSGNTIYF. V and J are TRBV10-3 and TRBJ1-3, with a weak D call TRBD1 (5 bases). Germline loops: CDR1 ENHRY, CDR2 SYGVKD. Between the trimmed V and J ends, which lost 2 bases and 0 bases, there was a span of 11 bases. CDR3 size: 16 residues.

A word on this clone: The sample carries other DNA sequences with the same CDR3. The rearrangement links TRBV5-1 to TRBJ2-7; 9 positions agree with TRBD1. The germline V gene encodes CDR1 SGHRS and CDR2 YFSETQ. The V gene end was trimmed by 3 bases and the J gene end by 4 bases; junction bases not matched to a gene: 5. This CDR3 is 14 amino acids long. The CDR3 nucleotides are TGCGCCAGCAGCTCCGGGACAGGGTCATACGAGCAGTACTTC. The encoded protein is CASSSGTGSYEQYF.

About this clone: Other DNA sequences in this sample translate to the same CDR3. The chain couples TRBV2 to TRBJ2-7, with D tentatively TRBD1 (6 bases). Germline CDR1 is SNHLY and CDR2 is FYNNEI. V was cut by 7 bases and J by 0 bases, with 7 bases left in between. This CDR3 is 12 amino acids long. CDR3 bases: TGTGCCAGCAAGGGGGACTCCTACGAGCAGTACTTC. It codes for CASKGDSYEQYF.

V gene TRBV6-5 combines with J gene TRBJ2-7, with no clear D. Germline V gives CDR1 MNHEY, CDR2 SVGAGI. Trimming took off 0 bases at V and 2 bases at J, with 11 bases between the two ends. This CDR3 is 15 amino acids long. The CDR3 region has the DNA TGTGCCAGCAGTTACTCGTCAGCCACTACCTACGAGCAGTACTTC. This codes for CASSYSSATTYEQYF.

The V gene is TRBV19, the J gene TRBJ1-1; D ambiguous. This CDR3 contains 14 residues. Per the germline V gene, CDR1 is LNHDA and CDR2 is SQIVND (reference sequence). The V end was cut by 7 bases, the J end by 1 base, with 13 bases between. The CDR3 is CASTPDFRNTEAFF. The CDR3, as DNA: TGTGCCAGTACCCCGGACTTCCGGAACACTGAAGCTTTCTTT.

This clone was seen more than once but under ten times. The chain links TRBV19 to TRBJ2-3; D not certain. Germline V lookup: CDR1 LNHDA, CDR2 SQIVND (reference sequence). This CDR3 comprises 14 residues. Trimming left V 1 base short and J 3 bases short, with 8 bases between. CDR3 DNA: TGTGCCAGTAGTATAGTAGCCAGAACAGATACGCAGTATTTT. Translated: CASSIVARTDTQYF.

J is TRBJ2-7 and V is TRBV9, with 8 bases that match TRBD1. Per germline, CDR1 SGDLS and CDR2 YYNGEE. Losses at the gene ends were 1 base for V and 3 bases for J; bases not matched to a gene: 0. CDR3 length: 13 amino acids. The CDR3: CASSVTGGYEQYF. The CDR3 DNA reads as TGTGCCAGCAGCGTAACAGGGGGCTACGAGCAGTACTTC.

The CDR3 reads CASTVRPDQPQHF. As DNA, the CDR3 is TGTGCCAGCACGGTTCGCCCCGATCAGCCCCAGCATTTT. This rearrangement joins TRBV27 to TRBJ1-5, with no clear D. Germline V lookup: CDR1 MNHEY, CDR2 SMNVEV (reference sequence). There are 13 residues in the CDR3. The ends were cut back, 7 bases at V and 5 bases at J, with 12 bases in the middle.

The chain links TRBV9 to TRBJ1-4; D call uncertain. The ends were cut back, 0 bases at V and 0 bases at J, with 12 bases in the middle. Germline loops: CDR1 SGDLS, CDR2 YYNGEE. This CDR3 spans 17 amino acids. CDR3 nucleotides: TGTGCCAGCAGCGTAGGGGTAGGGCCTGCAACTAATGAAAAACTGTTTTTT. It specifies CASSVGVGPATNEKLFF.

The chain links TRBV7-3 to TRBJ2-1; D unclear. V lost 3 bases and J lost 9, with 18 bases in between. Germline lookup yields CDR1 SGHTA and CDR2 FQGTGA. The CDR3 is made up of 15 amino acids. The CDR3 is CASSLEGRLGSEQFF. CDR3 DNA: TGTGCCAGCAGCTTGGAAGGGCGTTTGGGTAGTGAGCAGTTCTTC.

CDR3 protein: CASSPFGTGDRQPQHF. The DNA of the CDR3 is TGCGCCAGCAGCCCCTTTGGGACAGGGGATCGGCAGCCCCAGCATTTT. V gene TRBV4-1 combines with J gene TRBJ1-5; 10 bases map to TRBD1. V gave up 4 bases and J gave up 7 bases; unmatched junction bases: 10. The CDR3 runs 16 residues. Germline V gives CDR1 MGHRA, CDR2 YSYEKL.

The chain is built from TRBV14 and TRBJ1-6; 10 nucleotides agree with TRBD1. With V trimmed by 4 bases and J by 7 bases, 13 bases remained unmatched. Germline lookup yields CDR1 SGHDN and CDR2 FVKESK. The CDR3 length is 18 residues. The CDR3 here is CASSPILGQGSRNSPLHF. The CDR3 DNA sequence: TGTGCCAGCAGCCCAATCTTGGGACAGGGGAGTCGCAATTCACCCCTCCACTTT.

About this clone: Other nucleotide sequences in the sample specify the same CDR3. The chain links TRBV19 to TRBJ1-2; possibly TRBD1 for D (6 bases). Germline CDR1 reads LNHDA; CDR2 reads SQIVND (reference sequence). The V end lost 6 bases, the J end lost 5 bases, and 13 bases lay between the germline ends. The CDR3 is made up of 13 amino acids. CDR3 DNA sequence: TGTGCCAGTAGGAGGACAGTGAGATATGGCTACACCTTC. It codes for CASRRTVRYGYTF.

The rearrangement links TRBV10-2 to TRBJ2-3; tentative D call: TRBD2 (6 bases). CDR1 and CDR2 from the germline V gene are WSHSY and SAAADI. V was shortened by 6 bases and J by 2 bases, with 12 bases between the two germline ends. The CDR3 consists of 14 residues. CDR3 nucleotides: TGCGCCAGCAGCATGGAGGGAAACACAGATACGCAGTATTTT. It is translated as CASSMEGNTDTQYF.